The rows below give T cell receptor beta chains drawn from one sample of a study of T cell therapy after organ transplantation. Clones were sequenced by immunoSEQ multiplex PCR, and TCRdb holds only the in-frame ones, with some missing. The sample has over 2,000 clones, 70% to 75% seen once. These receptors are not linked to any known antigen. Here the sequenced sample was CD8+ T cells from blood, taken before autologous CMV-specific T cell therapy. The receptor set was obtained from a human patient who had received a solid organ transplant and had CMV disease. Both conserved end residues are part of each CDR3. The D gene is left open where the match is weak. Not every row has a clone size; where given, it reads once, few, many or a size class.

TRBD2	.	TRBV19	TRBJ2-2	TGTGCCAGTAGTGGGCTAGCGGGAGTCGGCACCGGGGAGCTGTTTTTT	CASSGLAGVGTGELFF
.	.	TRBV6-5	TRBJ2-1	TGTGCCAGCAGTCCTAAACTAGAAACCTACAATGAGCAGTTCTTC	CASSPKLETYNEQFF
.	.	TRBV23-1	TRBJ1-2	TGCGCCAGCAGCTTCTCTCACTATGGCTACACCTTC	CASSFSHYGYTF
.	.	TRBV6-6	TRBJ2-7	TGTGCCAGCAGCCCCGGGTCCCACGAGCAGTACTTC	CASSPGSHEQYF
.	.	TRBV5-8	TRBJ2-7	TGTGCCAGCAGCCTAGACAGGGAGGAGCACGAGCAGTACTTC	CASSLDREEHEQYF
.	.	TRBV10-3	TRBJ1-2	TGTGCCATCAGTGACCTCGAGGCGCAGGCTTCTCAACTACCTGCTGCTCCCAGCCACTTC	CAISDLEAQASQLPAAPSHF
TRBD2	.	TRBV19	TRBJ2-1	TGTGCCAGTAGTATTGGCGGGAGCCACCACAATGAGCAGTTCTTC	CASSIGGSHHNEQFF
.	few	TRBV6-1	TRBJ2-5	TGTGCCAGCTGGGAGCAGCCGCAAGAGACCCAGTACTTC	CASWEQPQETQYF
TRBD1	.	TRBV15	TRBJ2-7	TGTGCCACCAGCAGAGATCAGGGACAGGGGGCCTACGAGCAGTACTTC	CATSRDQGQGAYEQYF
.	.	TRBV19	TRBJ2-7	TGTGCCAGTAGTACTGGGTCCACAGGTTACGAGCAGTACTTC	CASSTGSTGYEQYF
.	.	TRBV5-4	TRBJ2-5	TGTGCCAGCAGCCCGGACGGGTGGGAGGGGGCCCAAGAGACCCAGTACTTC	CASSPDGWEGAQETQYF
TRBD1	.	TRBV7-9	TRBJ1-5	TGTGCCAGCAGCGGACAGGGCCCACGCAATCAGCCCCAGCATTTT	CASSGQGPRNQPQHF
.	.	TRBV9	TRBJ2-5	TGTGCCAGCACCCGACAGGCGTACCAAGAGACCCAGTACTTC	CASTRQAYQETQYF
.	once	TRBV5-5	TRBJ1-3	TGTGCCAGCAGCGGACTTGAACGCACCATATATTTT	CASSGLERTIYF
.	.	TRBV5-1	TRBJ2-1	TGCGCCAGCAGCTTGGTGGCGTCCCAGGGGAATGGGCAGTTCTTC	CASSLVASQGNGQFF
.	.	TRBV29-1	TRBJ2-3	TGCAGCGTTGAAGAGGAGGAGAGAGCGGCCCCCCGGGTAGATACGCAGTATTTT	CSVEEEERAAPRVDTQYF
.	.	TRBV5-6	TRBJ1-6	TGTGCCAGCAGCCCGGGGGAAGGGGCGTCTTCACCCCTCCACTTT	CASSPGEGASSPLHF
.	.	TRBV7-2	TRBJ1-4	TGTGCCAGCAGCTTAAAGTGGACTAATGAAAAACTGTTTTTT	CASSLKWTNEKLFF
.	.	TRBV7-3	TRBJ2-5	TGTGCCAGCAGCCCAGGGCCGCGTGAGACCCAGTACTTC	CASSPGPRETQYF
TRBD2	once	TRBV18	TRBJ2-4	TGTGCCAGCTCACCGTCCTTCGGCGCGGGGGAGTACTTC	CASSPSFGAGEYF
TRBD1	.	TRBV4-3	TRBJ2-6	TGCGCCAGCAGCCACGGTCTAGGGACAGGCTCCCCGGCGGCCAACGTCCTGACTTTC	CASSHGLGTGSPAANVLTF
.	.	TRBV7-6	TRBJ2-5	TGTGCCAGCAGCTCCGTCGGTAGCGGAGACCAAGAGACCCAGTACTTC	CASSSVGSGDQETQYF
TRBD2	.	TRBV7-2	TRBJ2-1	TGTGCCAGCAGCTTTTACAGCGGGGGTACCTACAATGAGCAGTTCTTC	CASSFYSGGTYNEQFF
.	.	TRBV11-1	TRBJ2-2	TGTGCCAGCAGCTTAGTGACAGTCGGGGAGCTGTTTTTT	CASSLVTVGELFF
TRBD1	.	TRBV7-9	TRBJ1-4	TGTGCCAGCAGTTATTACAGGGGGAAACTGTTTTTT	CASSYYRGKLFF
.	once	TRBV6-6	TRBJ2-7	TGTGCCAGCACCCAAGGGGGGAGAGGGTACGAGCAGTACTTC	CASTQGGRGYEQYF
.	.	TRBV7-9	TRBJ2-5	TGTGCCAGCAGCTTAGTCCCCGACGGTCATGGGGAGACCCAGTACTTC	CASSLVPDGHGETQYF
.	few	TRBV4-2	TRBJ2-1	TGTGCCAGCAGTCTCGAGGGTGGGGGAGTAGTTGAGCAGTTCTTC	CASSLEGGGVVEQFF
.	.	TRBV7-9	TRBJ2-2	TGTGCCAGCAGCCCCCGGGACAACGCGAACACCGGGGAGCTGTTTTTT	CASSPRDNANTGELFF
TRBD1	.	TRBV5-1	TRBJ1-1	TGCGCCAGCAGCAGCACAGGACAGGTGAACACTGAAGCTTTCTTT	CASSSTGQVNTEAFF
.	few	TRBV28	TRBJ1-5	TGTGCCAGCAGTTTTGATGACCAGCCCCAGCATTTT	CASSFDDQPQHF
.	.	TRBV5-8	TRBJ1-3	TGTGCCAGCAGCGCACCGACGGGACTCTGGAACACCATATATTTT	CASSAPTGLWNTIYF
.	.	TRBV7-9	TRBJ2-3	TGTGCCAGCAGCTTATTCCTCTCACCTAGCACAGATACGCAGTATTTT	CASSLFLSPSTDTQYF
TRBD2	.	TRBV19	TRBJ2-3	TGTGCCAGTAGTATTCAAGCGGGAGTGTCAGATACGCAGTATTTT	CASSIQAGVSDTQYF
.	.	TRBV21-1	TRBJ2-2	TGTGCCAGCAGCAATGGTTCGAACACCGGGGAGCTGTTTTTT	CASSNGSNTGELFF
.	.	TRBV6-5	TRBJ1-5	TGTGCCAGCAGTTACGCGGCATCCGGTCAGCCCCAGCATTTT	CASSYAASGQPQHF
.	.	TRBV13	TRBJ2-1	TGTGCCAGCAGCTTAAATTTGCAGGAAAGTATCTTATACAATGAGCAGTTCTTC	CASSLNLQESILYNEQFF
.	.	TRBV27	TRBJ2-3	TGTGCCAGCAGTTTGTCGGACCTAACGCCGCAGTATTTT	CASSLSDLTPQYF
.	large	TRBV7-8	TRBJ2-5	TGTGCCAGCAGCCCCATGACACGGGTCGAGACCCAGTACTTC	CASSPMTRVETQYF
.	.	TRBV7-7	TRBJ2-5	TGTGCTAGCAGCCCCCCCCCACCCAGCAGGAACCAAGAGACCCAGTACTTC	CASSPPPPSRNQETQYF
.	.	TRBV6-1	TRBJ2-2	TGTGCCAGCACTGGGACCGGGGAGCTGTTTTTT	CASTGTGELFF
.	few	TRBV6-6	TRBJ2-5	TGTGCCAGCTGGGAGCAGCCGCAAGAGACCCAGTACTTC	CASWEQPQETQYF
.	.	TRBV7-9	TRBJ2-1	TGTGCCAGCAGCCCCCGTCGGGATGAGCAGTTCTTC	CASSPRRDEQFF
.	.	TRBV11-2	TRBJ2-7	TGTGCCAGCAGCCCCGAAGCTCGCAACTCCTACGAGCAGTACTTC	CASSPEARNSYEQYF
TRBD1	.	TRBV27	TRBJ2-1	TGTGCCAGCAGTAGCCGACAGGGGGTCAGGAATGAGCAGTTCTTC	CASSSRQGVRNEQFF
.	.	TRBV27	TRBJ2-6	TGTGCCAGCAGTGACTGGCTACAAAGTCGGGCCAACGTCCTGACTTTC	CASSDWLQSRANVLTF
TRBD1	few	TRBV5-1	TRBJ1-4	TGCGCCAGCAGCTCCAGTCAGGGGGCTGGAGAAAAACTGTTTTTT	CASSSSQGAGEKLFF
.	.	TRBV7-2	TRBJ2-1	TGTGCCAGCAGCTCTTTCAAATACCCCTCCTACAATGAGCAGTTCTTC	CASSSFKYPSYNEQFF
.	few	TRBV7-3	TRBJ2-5	TGTGCCAGCAGCTTAATGGGGGCACATCAAGAGACCCAGTACTTC	CASSLMGAHQETQYF
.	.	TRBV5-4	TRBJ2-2	TGTGCCAGCAGCTTGGACAGGGCAACCGGGGAGCTGTTTTTT	CASSLDRATGELFF
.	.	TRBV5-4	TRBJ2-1	TGTGCCAGCAGCCGTCGGGACGACCCCTACAATGAGCAGTTCTTC	CASSRRDDPYNEQFF
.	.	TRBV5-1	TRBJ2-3	TGCGCCAGCAGCATAGGGACTGACCGCACAGATACGCAGTATTTT	CASSIGTDRTDTQYF
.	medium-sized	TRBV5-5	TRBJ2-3	TGTGCCAGCAGCTTGGCTAGGGGAAGGGACACAGATACGCAGTATTTT	CASSLARGRDTDTQYF